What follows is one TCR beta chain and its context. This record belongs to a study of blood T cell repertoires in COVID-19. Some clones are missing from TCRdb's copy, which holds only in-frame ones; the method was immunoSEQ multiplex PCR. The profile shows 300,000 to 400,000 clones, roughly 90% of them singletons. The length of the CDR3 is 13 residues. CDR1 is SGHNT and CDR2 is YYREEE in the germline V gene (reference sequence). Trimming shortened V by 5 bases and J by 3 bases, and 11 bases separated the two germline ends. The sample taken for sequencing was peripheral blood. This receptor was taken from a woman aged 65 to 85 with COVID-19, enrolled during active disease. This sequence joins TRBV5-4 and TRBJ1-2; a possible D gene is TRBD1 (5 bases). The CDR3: CASSYGGDYGYTF. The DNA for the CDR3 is TGTGCCAGCAGTTACGGGGGGGACTATGGCTACACCTTC. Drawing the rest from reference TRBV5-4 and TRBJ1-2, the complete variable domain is ETGVTQSPTHLIKTRGQQVTLRCSSQSGHNTVSWYQQALGQGPQFIFQYYREEENGRGNFPPRFSGLQFPNYSSELNVNALELDDSALYLCASSYGGDYGYTFGSGTRLTVV.